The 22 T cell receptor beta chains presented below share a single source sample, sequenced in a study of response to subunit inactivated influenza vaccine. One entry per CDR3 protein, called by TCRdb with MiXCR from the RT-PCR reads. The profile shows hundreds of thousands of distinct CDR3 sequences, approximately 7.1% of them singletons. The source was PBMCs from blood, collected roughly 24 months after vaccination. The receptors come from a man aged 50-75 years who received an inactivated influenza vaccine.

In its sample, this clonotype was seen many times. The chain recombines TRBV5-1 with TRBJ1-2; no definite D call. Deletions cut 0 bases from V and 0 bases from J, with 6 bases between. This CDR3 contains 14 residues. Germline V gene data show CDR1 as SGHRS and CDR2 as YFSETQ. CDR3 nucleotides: TGCGCCAGCAGCTTGGAGAGGACTAACTATGGCTACACCTTC. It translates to CASSLERTNYGYTF.

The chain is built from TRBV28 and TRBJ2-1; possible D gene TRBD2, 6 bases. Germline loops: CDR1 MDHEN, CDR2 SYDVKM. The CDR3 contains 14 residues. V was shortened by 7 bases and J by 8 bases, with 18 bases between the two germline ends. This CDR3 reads CASKFAGSGDEQFF. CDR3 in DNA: TGTGCCAGCAAGTTCGCGGGATCTGGAGATGAGCAGTTCTTC.

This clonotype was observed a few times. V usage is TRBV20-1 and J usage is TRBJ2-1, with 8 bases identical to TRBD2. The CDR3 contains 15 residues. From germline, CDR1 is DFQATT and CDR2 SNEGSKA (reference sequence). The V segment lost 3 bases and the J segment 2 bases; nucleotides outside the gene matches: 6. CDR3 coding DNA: TGCAGTGCTAGGGAAGCGGGAGAGGCCTACAATGAGCAGTTCTTC. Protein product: CSAREAGEAYNEQFF.

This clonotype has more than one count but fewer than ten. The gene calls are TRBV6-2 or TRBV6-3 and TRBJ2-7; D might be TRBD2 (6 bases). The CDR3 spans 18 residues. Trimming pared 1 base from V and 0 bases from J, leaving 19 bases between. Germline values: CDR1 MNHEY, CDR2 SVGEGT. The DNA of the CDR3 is TGTGCCAGCAGTTACTTGGGAAAAGCGGGCGTATTCTCCTACGAGCAGTACTTC. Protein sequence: CASSYLGKAGVFSYEQYF.

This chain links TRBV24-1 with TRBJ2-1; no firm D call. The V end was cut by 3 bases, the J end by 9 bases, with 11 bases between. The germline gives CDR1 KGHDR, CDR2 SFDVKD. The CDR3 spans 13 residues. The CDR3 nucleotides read TGTGCCACCAGTGATCTCAGGTGGAGTGAGCAGTTCTTC. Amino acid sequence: CATSDLRWSEQFF.

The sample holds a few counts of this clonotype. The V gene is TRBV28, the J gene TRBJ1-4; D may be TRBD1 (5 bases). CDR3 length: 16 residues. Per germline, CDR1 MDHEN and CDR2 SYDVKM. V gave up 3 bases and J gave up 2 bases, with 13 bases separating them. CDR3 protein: CASSLGRVRTNEKLFF. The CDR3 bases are TGTGCCAGCAGTTTGGGCAGGGTTAGGACTAATGAAAAACTGTTTTTT.

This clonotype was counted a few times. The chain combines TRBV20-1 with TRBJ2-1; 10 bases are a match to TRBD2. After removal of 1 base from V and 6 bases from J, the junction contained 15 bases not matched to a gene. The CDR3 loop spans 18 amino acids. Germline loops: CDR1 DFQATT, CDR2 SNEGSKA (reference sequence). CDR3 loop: CSARGTEAGGTPGNEQFF. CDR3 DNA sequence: TGCAGTGCTAGAGGAACGGAAGCGGGAGGGACCCCTGGCAATGAGCAGTTCTTC.

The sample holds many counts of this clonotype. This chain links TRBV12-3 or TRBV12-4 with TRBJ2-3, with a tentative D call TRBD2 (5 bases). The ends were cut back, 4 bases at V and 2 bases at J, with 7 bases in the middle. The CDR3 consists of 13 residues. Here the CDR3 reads CASSSGNTDTQYF. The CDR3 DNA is TGTGCCAGCAGTTCCGGGAACACAGATACGCAGTATTTT.

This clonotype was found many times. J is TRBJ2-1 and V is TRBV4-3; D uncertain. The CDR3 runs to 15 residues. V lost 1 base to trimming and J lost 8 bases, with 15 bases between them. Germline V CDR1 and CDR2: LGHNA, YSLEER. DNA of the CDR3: TGCGCCAGCAGCCAAGGACTCCGCCCTGGGGATGAGCAGTTCTTC. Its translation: CASSQGLRPGDEQFF.

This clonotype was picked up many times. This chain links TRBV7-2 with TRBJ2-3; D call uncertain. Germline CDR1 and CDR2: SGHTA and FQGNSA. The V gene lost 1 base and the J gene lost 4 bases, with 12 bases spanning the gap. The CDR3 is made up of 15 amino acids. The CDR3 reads CASSLGSTPADTQYF. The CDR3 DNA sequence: TGTGCCAGCAGCTTAGGTAGTACCCCCGCAGATACGCAGTATTTT.

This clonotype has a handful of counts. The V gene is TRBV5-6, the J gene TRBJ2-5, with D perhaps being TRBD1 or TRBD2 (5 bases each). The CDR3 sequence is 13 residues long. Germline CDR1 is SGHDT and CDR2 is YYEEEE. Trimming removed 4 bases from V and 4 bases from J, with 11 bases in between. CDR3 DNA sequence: TGTGCCAGCAGCCAGGGACCCGGAGAGACCCAGTACTTC. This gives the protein CASSQGPGETQYF.

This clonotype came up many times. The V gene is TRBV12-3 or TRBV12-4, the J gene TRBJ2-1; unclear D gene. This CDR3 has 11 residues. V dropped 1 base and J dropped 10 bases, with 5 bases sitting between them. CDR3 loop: CASSLVREQFF. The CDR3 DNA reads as TGTGCCAGCAGTTTAGTCCGCGAGCAGTTCTTC.

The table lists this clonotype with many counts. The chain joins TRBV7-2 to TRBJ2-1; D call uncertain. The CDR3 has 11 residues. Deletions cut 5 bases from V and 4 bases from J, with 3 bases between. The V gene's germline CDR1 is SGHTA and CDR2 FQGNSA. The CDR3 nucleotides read TGTGCCAGCAGCAATTACAATGAGCAGTTCTTC. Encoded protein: CASSNYNEQFF. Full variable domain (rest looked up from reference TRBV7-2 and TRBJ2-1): GAGVSQSPSNKVTEKGKDVELRCDPISGHTALYWYRQSLGQGLEFLIYFQGNSAPDKSGLPSDRFSAERTGGSVSTLTIQRTQQEDSAVYLCASSNYNEQFFGPGTRLTVL.

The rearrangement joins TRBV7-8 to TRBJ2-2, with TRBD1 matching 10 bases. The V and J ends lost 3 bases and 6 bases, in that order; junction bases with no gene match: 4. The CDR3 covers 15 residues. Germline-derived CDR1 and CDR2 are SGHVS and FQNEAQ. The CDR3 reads CASSFGTGEAGELFF. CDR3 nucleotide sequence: TGTGCCAGCAGCTTTGGGACAGGGGAAGCCGGGGAGCTGTTTTTT.

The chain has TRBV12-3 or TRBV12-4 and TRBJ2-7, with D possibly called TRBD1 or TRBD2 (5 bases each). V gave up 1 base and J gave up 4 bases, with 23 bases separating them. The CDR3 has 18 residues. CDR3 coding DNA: TGTGCCAGCAGTTTAGGTCCCGGGACGCAGCATTTGGGGTACGAGCAGTACTTC. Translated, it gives CASSLGPGTQHLGYEQYF.

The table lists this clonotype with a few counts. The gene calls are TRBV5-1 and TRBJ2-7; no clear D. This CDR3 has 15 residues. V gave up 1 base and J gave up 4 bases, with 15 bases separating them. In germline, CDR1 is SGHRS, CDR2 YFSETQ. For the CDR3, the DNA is TGCGCCAGCAGCTTGCAGCAGGTCTCCGCTTACGAGCAGTACTTC. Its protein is CASSLQQVSAYEQYF.

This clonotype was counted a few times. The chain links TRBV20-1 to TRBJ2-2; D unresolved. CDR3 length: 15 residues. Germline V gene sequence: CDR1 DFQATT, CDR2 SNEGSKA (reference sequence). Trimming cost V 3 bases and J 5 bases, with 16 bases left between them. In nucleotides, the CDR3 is TGCAGTGCTAGTAGAGTTTTGGCCGGGACCGGGGAGCTGTTTTTT. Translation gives CSASRVLAGTGELFF.

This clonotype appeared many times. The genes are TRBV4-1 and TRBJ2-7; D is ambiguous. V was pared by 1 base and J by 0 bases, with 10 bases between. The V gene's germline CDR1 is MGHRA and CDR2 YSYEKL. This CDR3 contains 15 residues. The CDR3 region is CASSQVRQGSYEQYF. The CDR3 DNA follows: TGCGCCAGCAGCCAAGTAAGACAAGGCTCCTACGAGCAGTACTTC.

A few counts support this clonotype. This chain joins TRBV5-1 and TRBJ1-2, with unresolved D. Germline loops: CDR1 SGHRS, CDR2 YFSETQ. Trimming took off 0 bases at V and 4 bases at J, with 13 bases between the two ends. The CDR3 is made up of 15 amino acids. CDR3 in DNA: TGCGCCAGCAGCTTGGCCTTTGAAGGGATCTATGGCTACACCTTC. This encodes CASSLAFEGIYGYTF. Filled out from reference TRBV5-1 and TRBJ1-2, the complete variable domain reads KAGVTQTPRYLIKTRGQQVTLSCSPISGHRSVSWYQQTPGQGLQFLFEYFSETQRNKGNFPGRFSGRQFSNSRSEMNVSTLELGDSALYLCASSLAFEGIYGYTFGSGTRLTVV.

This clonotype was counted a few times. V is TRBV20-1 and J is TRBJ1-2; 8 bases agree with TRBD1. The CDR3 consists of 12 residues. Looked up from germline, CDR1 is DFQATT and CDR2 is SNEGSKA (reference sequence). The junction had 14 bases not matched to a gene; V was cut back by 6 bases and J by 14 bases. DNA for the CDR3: TGCAGTGCCAGTCTAGGACAGGGACCTATAACCTTC. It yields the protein CSASLGQGPITF.

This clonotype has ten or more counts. CDR3 protein: CASSLQENYGYTF. The CDR3 DNA follows: TGCGCCAGCAGCTTACAGGAGAACTATGGCTACACCTTC. The chain couples TRBV5-1 to TRBJ1-2, with a weak D call TRBD1 (5 bases). The germline CDR1 and CDR2 sequences are SGHRS and YFSETQ. The V and J ends lost 2 bases and 2 bases respectively, with 7 bases between them. The CDR3 is 13 residues long.

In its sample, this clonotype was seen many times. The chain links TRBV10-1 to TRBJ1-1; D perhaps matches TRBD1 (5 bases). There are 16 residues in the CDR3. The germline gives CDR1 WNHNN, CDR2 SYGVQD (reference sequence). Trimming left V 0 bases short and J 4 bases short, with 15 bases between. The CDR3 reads CASSESKVRVVTEAFF. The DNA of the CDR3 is TGCGCCAGCAGTGAGTCGAAAGTCAGGGTTGTCACTGAAGCTTTCTTT.